This TCR beta chain was retrieved from a study of blood T cell repertoires in COVID-19. Study-level background: The United States, Italy and Spain supplied acute and convalescent COVID-19 samples. The cDNA or gDNA used as material had been derived from T cells, B-cell-depleted T cells, or PBMCs.

Looked up from germline, CDR1 is SEHNR and CDR2 is FQNEAQ (reference sequence). The CDR3 is made up of 14 amino acids. The ends were cut back, 5 bases at V and 4 bases at J, with 14 bases in the middle. Original processing notes: Amplification of reference gene primers was used by the study to estimate nucleated cell counts. Repertoires were generated with immunoSEQ multiplex PCR, while TCRdb's copy carries only in-frame clones and drops some. That table gives V, J and clone size, and the DNA gave D and trimming. The data show approximately 73,000 clones, 70% to 85% seen once. A few counts support this clone.

This rearrangement joins TRBV7-9 to TRBJ1-2; tentative D call: TRBD1 (5 bases). This receptor was identified in a woman between 65 and 79 years old with acute or convalescent COVID-19. The specimen sequenced was peripheral blood. The CDR3 nucleotides are TGTGCCAGCAGCCCAACTGACAGAGCCTATGGCTACACCTTC. It yields the protein CASSPTDRAYGYTF.